A single sample is the source of the 2 T cell receptor beta chains below, sequenced in a study of CD8+ T cells in alopecia areata. RNA was extracted and reverse transcribed into cDNA as the sequencing template. Here immunoSEQ multiplex PCR was the method, and the copy in TCRdb shows in-frame clones only, minus some. The table records 110,000 to 150,000 clones, about three fifths of them present only once. Source material: CD8+ T cells sorted from blood. These receptors were collected from a human donor in good health.

This chain uses TRBV28 with TRBJ1-5; D unclear. The V gene lost 2 bases and the J gene lost 1 base, with 6 bases spanning the gap. The CDR3 length is 14 residues. Per germline, CDR1 MDHEN and CDR2 SYDVKM. CDR3 nucleotides: TGTGCCAGCAGTTTAAAGGGCAGCAATCAGCCCCAGCATTTT. Protein sequence: CASSLKGSNQPQHF.

This clone has just a few counts. The V and J genes are TRBV14 and TRBJ2-4; no reliable D call. Trimming removed 1 base from V and 2 bases from J, with 9 bases in between. Germline-derived CDR1 and CDR2 are SGHDN and FVKESK. This CDR3 spans 15 amino acids. The CDR3 loop reads CASSQVGSTKNIQYF. DNA of the CDR3: TGTGCCAGCAGCCAAGTGGGCAGTACCAAAAACATTCAGTACTTC.